These T cell receptor beta chains were read from a single sample in a study of immune characterization of retroperitoneal liposarcoma. MiXCR, applied by TCRdb to the PCR reads, yields one record per CDR3 protein. The table has some 9,300 distinct CDR3 sequences, around 37% seen once. The sample consisted of tumor tissue. The receptors stem from a female donor with retroperitoneal liposarcoma. Each CDR3 is given with its conserved first and last residue. D genes are given only for firm matches. Size is omitted from some rows. Given values are once, few, many or a class for expanded clones.

d_gene | j_gene | v_gene | abundance | CDR3nt | CDR3aa
TRBD2 | TRBJ2-1 | TRBV6-8 | NA | TGTGCCAGAATAGCGGGAGGGTCCTACAATGAGCAGTTCTTC | CARIAGGSYNEQFF
NA | TRBJ2-7 | TRBV6-1 | medium-sized | TGTGCCAGCAGCGACCGGGGAAGCTCCTACGAGCAGTACTTC | CASSDRGSSYEQYF
NA | TRBJ1-5 | TRBV6-1 | few | TGTGCCAGCAGTGATGTGCAGCCCCAGCATTTT | CASSDVQPQHF
TRBD2 | TRBJ2-3 | TRBV6-1 | NA | TGTGCCAGCAGACGACTAGCGGCTACGTCGACGCAGTATTTT | CASRRLAATSTQYF
NA | TRBJ2-1 | TRBV6-8 | NA | TGTGCCAGCAGTTATAGTGGGGATTACGATGAGCAGTTCTTC | CASSYSGDYDEQFF
TRBD2 | TRBJ2-5 | TRBV7-8 | NA | TGTGCCAGCAGCCGCGGGGGGGACCAAGAGACCCAGTACTTC | CASSRGGDQETQYF
TRBD2 | TRBJ2-1 | TRBV6-1 | few | TGTGCCAGCAGTGGCGCTAGCGGTCCCAATGAGCAGTTCTTC | CASSGASGPNEQFF
TRBD1 | TRBJ2-1 | TRBV27 | NA | TGTGCCAGCAGTGCAATGACAGGGTCAAATGAGCAGTTCTTC | CASSAMTGSNEQFF
NA | TRBJ2-1 | TRBV6-1 | NA | TGTGCCAGCAGTGAACCAGGGGGGAATGAGCAGTTCTTC | CASSEPGGNEQFF
TRBD1 | TRBJ2-1 | TRBV6-8 | few | TGTGCCAGCAGTTACTCAGGGACAGGGGGCGCCTATGGGGAGCTAGCCAAAAACATTCAGTTCTTC | CASSYSGTGGAYGELAKNIQFF
TRBD1 | TRBJ2-5 | TRBV7-8 | NA | TGTGCCAGCAGCCCCAGTGGACAGGGACCGGGTTACAATGAGCAGTACTTC | CASSPSGQGPGYNEQYF
NA | TRBJ2-5 | TRBV7-2 | medium-sized | TGTGCCAGCAGCTTAGCGAGACTAGTTAGGGCCCAAGAGACCCAGTACTTC | CASSLARLVRAQETQYF